Shown below are 13 T cell receptor beta chains from a single sample sequenced in a study of blood T cell repertoires in COVID-19. The assay was immunoSEQ multiplex PCR, and TCRdb's table has in-frame clones only and misses some. The data hold about 33,000 clones, with just under 80% observed a single time. The material sequenced was peripheral blood. These receptors were collected from a man older than 75 with acute or convalescent COVID-19.

The gene calls are TRBV19 and TRBJ1-1; maybe TRBD1 (6 bases). The CDR3 extends over 13 amino acids. CDR1 LNHDA and CDR2 SQIVND come from the germline V gene (reference sequence). With 7 bases removed from V and 10 bases from J, the gap between germline ends came to 19 bases. CDR3 DNA: TGTGCCAGTACACAACAGGGATACTCTGTAGCTTTCTTT. As protein: CASTQQGYSVAFF.

The chain carries TRBV2 and TRBJ2-5; no firm D call. This CDR3 is built from 14 residues. Germline-derived CDR1 and CDR2 are SNHLY and FYNNEI. Trimming took 7 bases from V and 5 from J, leaving 17 bases between them. The CDR3 here is CASTSSKRGETQYF. The DNA for the CDR3 is TGTGCCAGCACTAGTTCAAAACGTGGCGAGACCCAGTACTTC.

This rearrangement joins TRBV20-1 to TRBJ2-1; no firm D call. The CDR3 contains 11 residues. V was pared by 6 bases and J by 0 bases, with 3 bases between. Germline CDR1 is DFQATT and CDR2 is SNEGSKA (reference sequence). The CDR3 loop reads CSALSYNEQFF. CDR3 bases: TGCAGTGCCCTCTCCTACAATGAGCAGTTCTTC.

This clone has more than one count but fewer than ten. This chain links TRBV19 with TRBJ1-5; D remains unclear. Between the trimmed V and J ends, which lost 4 bases and 4 bases, there was a span of 20 bases. Germline V gene sequence: CDR1 LNHDA, CDR2 SQIVND (reference sequence). The CDR3 consists of 17 residues. CDR3 bases: TGTGCCAGTAGTAAAATCGGGTCACTGATTGGAAATCAGCCCCAGCATTTT. This sequence encodes CASSKIGSLIGNQPQHF.

This clone was detected only once. V is TRBV24-1 and J is TRBJ2-4; D is perhaps TRBD1 (6 bases). The CDR3 extends over 17 amino acids. Trimming stripped 11 bases from V and 0 bases from J, with 22 bases between. CDR1 and CDR2 from the germline V gene are KGHDR and SFDVKD. The CDR3 loop is CAIRDKKSAIAKNIQYF. DNA of the CDR3: TGTGCCATCAGGGACAAGAAATCGGCTATAGCCAAAAACATTCAGTACTTC.

The rearrangement uses TRBV7-6 and TRBJ2-5; 7 bases fit TRBD2. J was trimmed by 2 bases and V by 4 bases; bases with no gene match: 1. Looked up from germline, CDR1 is SGHVS and CDR2 is FNYEAQ. The CDR3 consists of 13 residues. The CDR3 reads CASSSGLQETQYF. In nucleotides, the CDR3 is TGTGCCAGCAGCTCGGGACTACAAGAGACCCAGTACTTC.

V usage is TRBV27 and J usage is TRBJ1-2, with D perhaps TRBD1 (5 bases). This CDR3 has 14 amino acids. The V gene's germline CDR1 is MNHEY and CDR2 SMNVEV (reference sequence). With 2 bases removed from V and 2 bases from J, the gap between germline ends came to 9 bases. The DNA for the CDR3 is TGTGCCAGCAGTTTACGGGGGGGAAACTATGGCTACACCTTC. Translating it yields CASSLRGGNYGYTF.

The CDR3 region has the DNA TGTGCCAGCAGTTACGACAGTTTCTACGAGCAGTACTTC. This codes for CASSYDSFYEQYF. The chain uses TRBV6-5 and TRBJ2-7; D may be TRBD1 (5 bases). The CDR3 has 13 residues. CDR1 is MNHEY, CDR2 SVGAGI, per germline. The V end lost 2 bases, the J end lost 3 bases, and 8 bases lay between the germline ends.

This sequence joins TRBV20-1 and TRBJ2-7; no clear D. Germline-derived CDR1 and CDR2 are DFQATT and SNEGSKA (reference sequence). This CDR3 is 11 amino acids long. This CDR3 is CRDPRSYEQYF. The CDR3 coding sequence is TGCAGGGATCCCAGGTCGTACGAGCAGTACTTC.

The chain combines TRBV6-5 with TRBJ1-5; the match to TRBD1 covers 8 bases. This CDR3 has 15 residues. Germline V gene lookup returns CDR1 MNHEY and CDR2 SVGAGI. Unmatched junction bases numbered 4, after V lost 0 bases and J lost 6 bases. CDR3 in amino acids: CASSYSQGASQPQHF. DNA for the CDR3: TGTGCCAGCAGTTACTCCCAGGGGGCGAGTCAGCCCCAGCATTTT.

This sequence joins TRBV10-2 and TRBJ2-7; tentative D call: TRBD1 (6 bases). Germline V gives CDR1 WSHSY, CDR2 SAAADI. V lost 7 bases, J lost 9 bases, and 19 bases lay in between. The CDR3 contains 13 residues. The CDR3 DNA follows: TGCGCCAGCAAGGACAGTACCCGATCGGGGCAGTACTTC. Protein: CASKDSTRSGQYF.

The genes are TRBV30 and TRBJ2-2, with 8 positions matching TRBD2. V lost 7 bases to trimming and J lost 4 bases; unmatched junction nucleotides: 11. The CDR3 runs 15 residues. Germline V gene lookup returns CDR1 GTSNPN and CDR2 SVGIG (reference sequence). This chain's CDR3 is CASLDKRGCTGELFF. CDR3 bases: TGTGCCTCCCTGGATAAGCGGGGGTGCACCGGGGAGCTGTTTTTT.

The gene calls are TRBV2 and TRBJ1-1, with D hard to call. The CDR3 covers 13 residues. Germline V gene data show CDR1 as SNHLY and CDR2 as FYNNEI. Trimming shortened V by 3 bases and J by 4 bases, and 9 bases separated the two germline ends. The CDR3 nucleotides are TGTGCCAGCAGTGACCTCGAGGGCACTGAAGCTTTCTTT. It translates to CASSDLEGTEAFF.